The 5 T cell receptor beta chains in this list originate from one sample, sequenced in a study of PD-1 blockade in classical Hodgkin lymphoma (dated by TCRdb to the early 2020s). The time point label corresponds to: cycle 1 day 1 (C1D1), immediately before nivolumab initiation. Relapse after autologous stem cell transplantation had occurred in all trial patients, and cohorts A, B and C were distinguished by prior brentuximab vedotin exposure. Library construction relied on the immunoSEQ multiplex PCR assay. The table was pulled from immuneACCESS by TCRdb, which kept in-frame rearrangements only. Such tables lose some clones; where checked, under half of the loss comes from unresolved V genes, and the rest has no known cause. This sample holds approximately 100,000 clones; 92% were observed only once. The top ten constitute 2.8% of the sample. Material: peripheral blood mononuclear cells (PBMCs), obtained at baseline. These receptor sequences come from a human donor with classical Hodgkin lymphoma.

The chain recombines TRBV5-6 with TRBJ2-2, with a possible D match to TRBD1 (6 bases). Trimming cost V 4 bases and J 1 base, with 11 bases left between them. CDR3 size: 15 residues. Germline values: CDR1 SGHDT, CDR2 YYEEEE. The CDR3 nucleotides are TGTGCCAGCAGCCATACAGGGAAGAACACCGGGGAGCTGTTTTTT. It specifies CASSHTGKNTGELFF.

This clone was recorded once. This chain connects TRBV11-2 to TRBJ2-1; 10 positions agree with TRBD1. Germline CDR1 is SGHAT and CDR2 is FQNNGV. The V segment lost 5 bases and the J segment 7 bases; nucleotides outside the gene matches: 20. The CDR3 length is 19 residues. The CDR3 sequence: CASSLRQGALGGSLNEQFF. The DNA for the CDR3 is TGTGCCAGCAGCCTTAGACAGGGGGCGCTGGGCGGGAGTTTAAATGAGCAGTTCTTC.

The chain combines TRBV28 with TRBJ1-2, with 10 bases identical to TRBD1. CDR3 length equals 16 residues. Germline CDR1 and CDR2: MDHEN and SYDVKM. V gave up 5 bases and J gave up 5 bases; unmatched junction bases: 11. CDR3: CASSQEQAGQGYGYTF. In DNA form, the CDR3 reads TGTGCCAGCAGTCAAGAGCAAGCGGGACAGGGGTATGGCTACACCTTC.

V gene TRBV1 combines with J gene TRBJ1-5; TRBD1 is the table's D call, not checked against the DNA. TRBV1 is a pseudogene. This CDR3 contains 16 residues. For the CDR3, the DNA is TGCACCAGCAGCCAAGCCTCTGACAGTAGCAATCAGCCCCAGCATTTT. This encodes CTSSQASDSSNQPQHF.

The chain combines TRBV7-3 with TRBJ1-1; unclear D gene. There are 14 residues in the CDR3. Germline-derived CDR1 and CDR2 are SGHTA and FQGTGA. V gave up 4 bases and J gave up 5 bases, with 14 bases separating them. CDR3 bases: TGTGCCAGCAGCTCTTCGGGTCGGGTTACTGAAGCTTTCTTT. It codes for CASSSSGRVTEAFF.